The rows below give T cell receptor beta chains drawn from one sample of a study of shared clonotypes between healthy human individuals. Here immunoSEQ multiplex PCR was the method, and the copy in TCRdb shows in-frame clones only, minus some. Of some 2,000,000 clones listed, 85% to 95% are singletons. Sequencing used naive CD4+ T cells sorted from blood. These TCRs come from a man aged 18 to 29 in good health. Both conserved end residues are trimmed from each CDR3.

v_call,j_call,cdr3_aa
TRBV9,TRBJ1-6,ASSSTTGNSPLH
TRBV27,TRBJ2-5,ASATTGKSQY
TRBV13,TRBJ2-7,ASSLVGLSYEQY
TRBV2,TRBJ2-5,ASVQGQETQY
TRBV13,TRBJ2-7,ASSFRQGSYEQY
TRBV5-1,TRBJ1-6,ASSSSGAGNSPLH
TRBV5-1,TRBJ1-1,ASSYQENTEAF
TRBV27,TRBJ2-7,ASSLERGDEQY
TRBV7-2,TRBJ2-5,ASSQWGRETQY
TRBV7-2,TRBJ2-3,ASSPGLGSTDTQY
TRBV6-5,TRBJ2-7,AGLGRAEQY
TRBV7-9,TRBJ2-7,ASSLNSGRDHYEQY
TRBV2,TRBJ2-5,ASSDAGLAETQY
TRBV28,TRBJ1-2,ASSLGTYGYT
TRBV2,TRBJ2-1,ASKIVNEQF
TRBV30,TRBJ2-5,AWGGGTAGETQY